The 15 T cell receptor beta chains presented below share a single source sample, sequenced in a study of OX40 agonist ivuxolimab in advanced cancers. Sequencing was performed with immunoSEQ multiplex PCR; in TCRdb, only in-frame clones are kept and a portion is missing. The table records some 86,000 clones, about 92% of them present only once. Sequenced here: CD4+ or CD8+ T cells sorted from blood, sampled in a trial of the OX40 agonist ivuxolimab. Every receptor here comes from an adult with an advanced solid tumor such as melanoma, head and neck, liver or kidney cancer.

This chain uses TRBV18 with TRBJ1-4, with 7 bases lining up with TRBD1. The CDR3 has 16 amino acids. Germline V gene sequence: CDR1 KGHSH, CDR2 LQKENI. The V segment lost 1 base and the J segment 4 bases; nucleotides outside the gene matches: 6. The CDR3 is CASSPREGAGNEKLFF. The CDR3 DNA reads TGTGCCAGCTCACCACGAGAGGGGGCGGGTAATGAAAAACTGTTTTTT.

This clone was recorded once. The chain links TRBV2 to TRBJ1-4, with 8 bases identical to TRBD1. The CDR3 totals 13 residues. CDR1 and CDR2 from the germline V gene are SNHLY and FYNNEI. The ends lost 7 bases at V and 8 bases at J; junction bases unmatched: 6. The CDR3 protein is CASTRGLQEKLFF. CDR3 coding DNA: TGTGCCAGCACCAGGGGGCTTCAAGAAAAACTGTTTTTT.

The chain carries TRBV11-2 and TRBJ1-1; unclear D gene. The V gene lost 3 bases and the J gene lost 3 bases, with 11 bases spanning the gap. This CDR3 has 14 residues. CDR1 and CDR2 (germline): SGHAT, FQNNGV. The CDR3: CASSFRPKDTEAFF. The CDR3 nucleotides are TGTGCCAGCAGCTTTAGGCCCAAAGACACTGAAGCTTTCTTT.

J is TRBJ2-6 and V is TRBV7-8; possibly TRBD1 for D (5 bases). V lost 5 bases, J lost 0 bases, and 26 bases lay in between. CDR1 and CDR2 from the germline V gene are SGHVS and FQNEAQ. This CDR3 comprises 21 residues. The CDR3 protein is CASSPIVFRRARSSGANVLTF. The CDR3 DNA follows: TGTGCCAGCAGCCCAATAGTTTTCCGCAGGGCTCGTAGCTCTGGGGCCAACGTCCTGACTTTC.

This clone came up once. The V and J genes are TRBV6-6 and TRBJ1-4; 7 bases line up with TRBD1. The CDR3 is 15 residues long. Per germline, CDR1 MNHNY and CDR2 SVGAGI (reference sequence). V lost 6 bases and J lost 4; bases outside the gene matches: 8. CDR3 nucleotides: TGTGCCAGCAGATCCGACAGGGTGGGTAATGAAAAACTGTTTTTT. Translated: CASRSDRVGNEKLFF.

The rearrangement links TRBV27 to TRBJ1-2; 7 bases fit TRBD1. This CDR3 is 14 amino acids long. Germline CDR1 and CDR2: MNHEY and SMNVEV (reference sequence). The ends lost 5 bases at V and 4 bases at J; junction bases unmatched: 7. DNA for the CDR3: TGTGCCAGCAGTAACCAACAGGGGCTCTATGGCTACACCTTC. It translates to CASSNQQGLYGYTF.

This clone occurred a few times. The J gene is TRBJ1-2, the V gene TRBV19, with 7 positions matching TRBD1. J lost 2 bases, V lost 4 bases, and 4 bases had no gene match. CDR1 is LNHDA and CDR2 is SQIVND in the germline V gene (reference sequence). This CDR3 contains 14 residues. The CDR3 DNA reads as TGTGCCAGTAGTACCGTGGGACAGAACTATGGCTACACCTTC. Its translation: CASSTVGQNYGYTF.

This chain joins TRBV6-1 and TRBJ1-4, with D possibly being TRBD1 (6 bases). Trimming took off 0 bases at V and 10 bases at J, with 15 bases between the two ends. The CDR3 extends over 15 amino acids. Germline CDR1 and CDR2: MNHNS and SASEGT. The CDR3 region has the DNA TGTGCCAGCAGTGAAGCGCAAGCGATCAGGGGAAAACTGTTTTTT. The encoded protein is CASSEAQAIRGKLFF.

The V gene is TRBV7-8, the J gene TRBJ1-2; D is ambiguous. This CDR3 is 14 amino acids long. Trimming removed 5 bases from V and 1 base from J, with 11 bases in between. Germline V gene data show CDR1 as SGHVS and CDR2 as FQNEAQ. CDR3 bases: TGTGCCAGCAGCCCACAGATAGTTAACTATGGCTACACCTTC. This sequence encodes CASSPQIVNYGYTF. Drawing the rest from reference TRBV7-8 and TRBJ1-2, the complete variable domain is GAGVSQSPRYKVAKRGQDVALRCDPISGHVSLFWYQQALGQGPEFLTYFQNEAQLDKSGLPSDRFFAERPEGSVSTLKIQRTQQEDSAVYLCASSPQIVNYGYTFGSGTRLTVV.

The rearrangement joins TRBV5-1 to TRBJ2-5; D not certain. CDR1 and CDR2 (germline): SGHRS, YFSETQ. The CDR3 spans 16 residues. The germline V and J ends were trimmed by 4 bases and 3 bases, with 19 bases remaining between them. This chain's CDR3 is CASSRQATGAKETQYF. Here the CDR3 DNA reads TGCGCCAGCAGCCGTCAGGCTACTGGTGCAAAAGAGACCCAGTACTTC. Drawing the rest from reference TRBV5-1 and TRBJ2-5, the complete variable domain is KAGVTQTPRYLIKTRGQQVTLSCSPISGHRSVSWYQQTPGQGLQFLFEYFSETQRNKGNFPGRFSGRQFSNSRSEMNVSTLELGDSALYLCASSRQATGAKETQYFGPGTRLLVL.

Here the CDR3 reads CASSIDRAAAYNEQFF. The CDR3 bases are TGTGCCAGTAGTATAGATCGGGCAGCCGCCTACAATGAGCAGTTCTTC. The rearrangement uses TRBV19 and TRBJ2-1; D not resolved. V lost 0 bases and J lost 2, with 11 bases in between. This CDR3 contains 16 residues. Per the germline V gene, CDR1 is LNHDA and CDR2 is SQIVND (reference sequence). The full variable domain, completed using reference TRBV19 and TRBJ2-1, is DGGITQSPKYLFRKEGQNVTLSCEQNLNHDAMYWYRQDPGQGLRLIYYSQIVNDFQKGDIAEGYSVSREKKESFPLTVTSAQKNPTAFYLCASSIDRAAAYNEQFFGPGTRLTVL.

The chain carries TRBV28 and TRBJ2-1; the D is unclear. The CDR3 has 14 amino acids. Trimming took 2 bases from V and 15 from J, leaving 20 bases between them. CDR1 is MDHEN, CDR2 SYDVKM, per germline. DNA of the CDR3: TGTGCCAGCAGTTTAGGTTTTCGGCCGGCGGCATGGTTCTTC. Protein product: CASSLGFRPAAWFF.

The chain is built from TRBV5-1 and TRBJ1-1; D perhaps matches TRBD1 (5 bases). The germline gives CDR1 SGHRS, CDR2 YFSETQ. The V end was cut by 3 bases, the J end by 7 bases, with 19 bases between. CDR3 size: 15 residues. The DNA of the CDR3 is TGCGCCAGCAGCTCGGTTATCGGGACGGCGGTTGAAGCTTTCTTT. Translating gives CASSSVIGTAVEAFF.

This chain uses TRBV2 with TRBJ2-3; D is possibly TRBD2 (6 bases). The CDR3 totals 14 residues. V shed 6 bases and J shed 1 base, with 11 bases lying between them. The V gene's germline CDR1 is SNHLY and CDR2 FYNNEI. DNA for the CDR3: TGTGCCAGCAGGACTAGTTCTGGCACAGATACGCAGTATTTT. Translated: CASRTSSGTDTQYF.

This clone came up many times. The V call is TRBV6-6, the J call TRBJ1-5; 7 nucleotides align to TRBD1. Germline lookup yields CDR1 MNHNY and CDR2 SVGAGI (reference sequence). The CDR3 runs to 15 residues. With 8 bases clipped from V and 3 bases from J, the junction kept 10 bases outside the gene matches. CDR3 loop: CASAFTEGANQPQHF. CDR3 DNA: TGTGCCAGCGCCTTTACCGAGGGGGCCAATCAGCCCCAGCATTTT.